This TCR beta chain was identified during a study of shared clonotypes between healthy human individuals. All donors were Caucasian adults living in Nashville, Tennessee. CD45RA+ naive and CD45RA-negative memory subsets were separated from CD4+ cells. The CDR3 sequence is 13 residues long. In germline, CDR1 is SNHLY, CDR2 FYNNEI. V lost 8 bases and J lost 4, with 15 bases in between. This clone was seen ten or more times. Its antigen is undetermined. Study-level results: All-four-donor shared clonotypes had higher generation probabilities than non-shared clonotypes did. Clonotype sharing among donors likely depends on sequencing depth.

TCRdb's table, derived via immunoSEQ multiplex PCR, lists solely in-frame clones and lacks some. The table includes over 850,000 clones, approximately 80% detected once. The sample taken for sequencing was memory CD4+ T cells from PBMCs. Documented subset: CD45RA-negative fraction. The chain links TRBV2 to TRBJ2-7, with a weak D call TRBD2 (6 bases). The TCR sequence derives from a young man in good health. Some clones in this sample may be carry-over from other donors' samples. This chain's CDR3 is CASRRDFLYEQYF. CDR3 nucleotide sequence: TGTGCCAGCCGACGGGACTTCCTATACGAGCAGTACTTC.